This T cell receptor beta chain was identified in a study of blood T cell repertoires in COVID-19. Study context: Samples of COVID-19 (acute and convalescent) were obtained from the United States, Italy and Spain. T cells, B-cell-depleted T cells, or PBMCs supplied cDNA or gDNA.

As handled by the study authors: Amplification of reference gene primers was used by the study to estimate nucleated cell counts. TCRdb's copy holds only in-frame clones and misses some; the assay was immunoSEQ multiplex PCR. For V, J and clone size, that table is used; D and trimming come from the DNA. The table has roughly 26,000 clones, around nine tenths seen once; the top ten hold 15% to 20%. This CDR3 spans 12 amino acids. V shed 5 bases, J shed 5 bases, and the junction held 1 base outside the gene matches. The germline CDR1 and CDR2 sequences are SQVTM and ANQGSEA. The sample comprised peripheral blood. The sequence was obtained from a man between 65 and 85 years old with acute or convalescent COVID-19. The V call is TRBV29-1, the J call TRBJ1-5; TRBD1 agrees at 9 bases. The CDR3 region has the DNA TGCAGCGTTAGACAGGGGGATCAGCCCCAGCATTTT. Residues: CSVRQGDQPQHF.